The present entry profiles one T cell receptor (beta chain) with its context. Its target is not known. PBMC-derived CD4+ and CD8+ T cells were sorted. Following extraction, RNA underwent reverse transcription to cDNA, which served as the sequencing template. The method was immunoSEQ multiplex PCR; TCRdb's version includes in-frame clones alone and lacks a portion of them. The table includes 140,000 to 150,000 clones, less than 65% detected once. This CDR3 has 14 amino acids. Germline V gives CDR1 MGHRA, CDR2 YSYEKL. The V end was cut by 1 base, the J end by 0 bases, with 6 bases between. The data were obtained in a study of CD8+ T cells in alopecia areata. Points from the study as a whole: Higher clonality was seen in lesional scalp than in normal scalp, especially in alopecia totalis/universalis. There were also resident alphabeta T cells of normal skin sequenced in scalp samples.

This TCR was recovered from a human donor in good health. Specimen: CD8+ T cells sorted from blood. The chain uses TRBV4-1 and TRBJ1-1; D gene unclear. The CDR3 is CASSQAAMNTEAFF. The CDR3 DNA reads TGCGCCAGCAGCCAAGCAGCAATGAACACTGAAGCTTTCTTT.